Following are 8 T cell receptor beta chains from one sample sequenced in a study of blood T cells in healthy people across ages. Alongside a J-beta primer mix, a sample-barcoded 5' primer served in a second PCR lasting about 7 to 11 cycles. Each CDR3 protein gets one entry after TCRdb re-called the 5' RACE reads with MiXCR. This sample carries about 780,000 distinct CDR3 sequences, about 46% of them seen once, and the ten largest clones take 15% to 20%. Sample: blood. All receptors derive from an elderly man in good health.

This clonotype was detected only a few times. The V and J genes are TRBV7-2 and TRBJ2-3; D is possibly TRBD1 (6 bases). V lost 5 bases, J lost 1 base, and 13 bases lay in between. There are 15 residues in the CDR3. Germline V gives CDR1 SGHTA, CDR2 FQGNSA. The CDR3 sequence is CASSRQAGRTDTQYF. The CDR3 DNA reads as TGTGCCAGCAGCAGACAGGCAGGGCGCACAGATACGCAGTATTTT.

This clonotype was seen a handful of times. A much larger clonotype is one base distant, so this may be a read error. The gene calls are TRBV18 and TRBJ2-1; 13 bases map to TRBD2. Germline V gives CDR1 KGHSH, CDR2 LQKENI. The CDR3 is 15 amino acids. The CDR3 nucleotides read TGTGCCAGCTCACCAAGGACTAGCGGGAGCAATAAGCAGTTCTTC. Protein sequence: CASSPRTSGSNKQFF.

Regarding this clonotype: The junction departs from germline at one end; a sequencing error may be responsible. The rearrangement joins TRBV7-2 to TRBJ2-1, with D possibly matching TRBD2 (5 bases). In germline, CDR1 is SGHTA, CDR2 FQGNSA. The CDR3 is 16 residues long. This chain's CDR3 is CASSLNTGVSNNEQFF. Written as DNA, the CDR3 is TGTGCCAGCAGTTTAAATACCGGGGTCTCCAACAATGAGCAGTTCTTC.

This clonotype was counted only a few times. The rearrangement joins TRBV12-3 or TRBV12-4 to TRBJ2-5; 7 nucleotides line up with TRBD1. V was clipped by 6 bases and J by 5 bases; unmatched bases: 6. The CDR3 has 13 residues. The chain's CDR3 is CASSPQGPETQYF. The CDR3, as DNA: TGTGCCAGCAGCCCACAGGGGCCGGAGACCCAGTACTTC.

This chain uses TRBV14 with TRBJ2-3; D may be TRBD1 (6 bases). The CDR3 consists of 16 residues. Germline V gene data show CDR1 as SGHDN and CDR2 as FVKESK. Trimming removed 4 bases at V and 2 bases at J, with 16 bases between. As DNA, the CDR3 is TGTGCCAGCAGCCTAAGGACAGTTTCTATCACAGATACGCAGTATTTT. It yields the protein CASSLRTVSITDTQYF.

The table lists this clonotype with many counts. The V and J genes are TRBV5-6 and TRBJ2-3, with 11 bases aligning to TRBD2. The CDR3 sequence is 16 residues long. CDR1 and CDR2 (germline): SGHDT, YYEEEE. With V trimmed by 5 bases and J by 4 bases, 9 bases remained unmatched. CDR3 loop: CASSSQLAGVPDTQYF. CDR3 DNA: TGTGCCAGCAGTTCGCAACTAGCGGGAGTCCCAGATACGCAGTATTTT.

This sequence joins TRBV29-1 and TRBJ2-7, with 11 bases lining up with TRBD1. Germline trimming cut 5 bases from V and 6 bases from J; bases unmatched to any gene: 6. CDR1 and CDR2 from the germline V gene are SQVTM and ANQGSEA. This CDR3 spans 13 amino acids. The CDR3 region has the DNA TGCAGCGTTAGCGAGGGACAGGGGGGCGAGCAGTACTTC. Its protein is CSVSEGQGGEQYF.

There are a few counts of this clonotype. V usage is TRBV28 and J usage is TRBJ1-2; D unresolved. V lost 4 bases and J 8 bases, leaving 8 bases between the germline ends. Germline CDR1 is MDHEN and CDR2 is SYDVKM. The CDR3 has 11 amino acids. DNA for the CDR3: TGTGCCAGCAGTTCAGTCCTAGGCTACACCTTC. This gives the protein CASSSVLGYTF.